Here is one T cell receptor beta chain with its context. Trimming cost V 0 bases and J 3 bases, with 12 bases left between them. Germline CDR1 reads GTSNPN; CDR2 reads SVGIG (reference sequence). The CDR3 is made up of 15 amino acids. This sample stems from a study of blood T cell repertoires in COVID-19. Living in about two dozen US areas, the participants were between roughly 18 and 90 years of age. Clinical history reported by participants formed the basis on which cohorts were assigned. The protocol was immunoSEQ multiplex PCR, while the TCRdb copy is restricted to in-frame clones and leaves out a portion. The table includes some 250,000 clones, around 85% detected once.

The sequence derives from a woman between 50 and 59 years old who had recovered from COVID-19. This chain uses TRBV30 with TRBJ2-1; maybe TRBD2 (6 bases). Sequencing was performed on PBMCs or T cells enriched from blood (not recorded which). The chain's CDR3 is CAWSVGLANYNEQFF. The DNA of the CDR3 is TGTGCCTGGAGTGTGGGCCTAGCGAACTACAATGAGCAGTTCTTC.